This TCR beta chain was retrieved from a study of blood T cell repertoires in COVID-19. At the level of the study: COVID-19 samples collected from the United States, Italy and Spain covered acute and convalescent phases. PBMCs, B-cell-depleted T cells, or T cells provided the cDNA or gDNA that made up the material.

Under the authors' procedure: Cell counts per sample came from amplifying reference gene primers. Sequenced by immunoSEQ multiplex PCR; TCRdb stores in-frame clones only, minus some. V and J calls and clone size are given by that table; D and trimming were obtained from the DNA. The sample includes over 25,000 clones, approximately 88% of them seen just once. This TCR came from an older man with active COVID-19. The sequenced sample was peripheral blood.

The CDR3 is CASSDTSGKTQYF. The CDR3 region has the DNA TGTGCCAGCAGTGATACTAGCGGGAAGACCCAGTACTTC. V usage is TRBV2 and J usage is TRBJ2-5, with 10 bases lining up with TRBD2. The germline CDR1 and CDR2 sequences are SNHLY and FYNNEI. The V segment lost 3 bases and the J segment 6 bases; nucleotides outside the gene matches: 1. This CDR3 spans 13 amino acids. The variable domain in full, completed from reference TRBV2 and TRBJ2-5, reads EPEVTQTPSHQVTQMGQEVILRCVPISNHLYFYWYRQILGQKVEFLVSFYNNEISEKSEIFDDQFSVERPDGSNFTLKIRSTKLEDSAMYFCASSDTSGKTQYFGPGTRLLVL.